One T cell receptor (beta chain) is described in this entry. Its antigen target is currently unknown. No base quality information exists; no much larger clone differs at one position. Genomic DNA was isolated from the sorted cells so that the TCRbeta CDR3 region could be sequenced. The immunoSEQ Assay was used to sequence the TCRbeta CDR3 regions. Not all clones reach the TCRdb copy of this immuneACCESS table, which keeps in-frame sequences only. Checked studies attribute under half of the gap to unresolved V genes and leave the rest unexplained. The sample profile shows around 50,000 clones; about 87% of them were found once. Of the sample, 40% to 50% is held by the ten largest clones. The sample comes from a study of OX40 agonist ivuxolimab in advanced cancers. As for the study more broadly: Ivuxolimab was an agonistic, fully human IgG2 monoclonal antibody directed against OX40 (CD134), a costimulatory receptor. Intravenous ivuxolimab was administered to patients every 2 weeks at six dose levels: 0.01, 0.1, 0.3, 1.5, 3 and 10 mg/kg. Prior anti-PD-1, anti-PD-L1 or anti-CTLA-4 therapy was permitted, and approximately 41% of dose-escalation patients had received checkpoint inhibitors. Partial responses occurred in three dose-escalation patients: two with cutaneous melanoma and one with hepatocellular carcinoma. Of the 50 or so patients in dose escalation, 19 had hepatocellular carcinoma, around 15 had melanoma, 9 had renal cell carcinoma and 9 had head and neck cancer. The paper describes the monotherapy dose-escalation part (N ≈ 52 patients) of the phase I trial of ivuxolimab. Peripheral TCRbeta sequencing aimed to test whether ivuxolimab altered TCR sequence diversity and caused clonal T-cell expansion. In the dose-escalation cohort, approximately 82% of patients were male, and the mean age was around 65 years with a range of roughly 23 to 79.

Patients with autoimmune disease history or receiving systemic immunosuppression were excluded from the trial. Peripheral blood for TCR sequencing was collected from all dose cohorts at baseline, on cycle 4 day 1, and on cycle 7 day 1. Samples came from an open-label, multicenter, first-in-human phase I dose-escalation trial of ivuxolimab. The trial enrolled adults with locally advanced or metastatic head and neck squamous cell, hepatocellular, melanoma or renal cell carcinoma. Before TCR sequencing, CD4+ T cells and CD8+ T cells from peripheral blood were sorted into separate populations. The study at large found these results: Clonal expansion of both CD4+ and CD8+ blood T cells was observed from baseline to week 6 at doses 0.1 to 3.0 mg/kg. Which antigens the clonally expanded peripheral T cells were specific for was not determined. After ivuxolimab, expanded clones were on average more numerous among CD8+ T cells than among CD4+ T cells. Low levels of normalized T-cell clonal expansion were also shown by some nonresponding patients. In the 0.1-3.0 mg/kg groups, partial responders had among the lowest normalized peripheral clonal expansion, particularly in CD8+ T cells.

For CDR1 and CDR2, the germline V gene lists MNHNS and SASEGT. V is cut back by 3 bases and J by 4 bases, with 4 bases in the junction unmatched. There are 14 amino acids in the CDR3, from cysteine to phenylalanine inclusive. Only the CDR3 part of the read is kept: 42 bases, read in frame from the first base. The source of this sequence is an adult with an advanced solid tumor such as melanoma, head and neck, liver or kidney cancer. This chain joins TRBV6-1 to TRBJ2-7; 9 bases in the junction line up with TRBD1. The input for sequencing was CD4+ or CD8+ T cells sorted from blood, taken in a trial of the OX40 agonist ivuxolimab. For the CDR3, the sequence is CASSDIGTGYEQYF. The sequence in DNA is TGTGCCAGCAGTGATATAGGGACAGGGTACGAGCAGTACTTC.